This T cell receptor beta chain was observed in a study of T cell repertoires in ileal Crohn's disease. Study overall: Median disease duration was approximately 8 years; 35% to 45% smoked at surgery. All patients had surgery for stricturing (around 60%) or penetrating (around 39%) disease.

The time point here: proximal margin of the surgical specimen (macroscopically non-inflamed). Eligibility required adulthood, ileal or ileocolonic Crohn's disease and indicated ileocolonic resection. Study results and limitations: All patients with clonality above 26.8% had endoscopic recurrence.

Germline V gives CDR1 MDHEN, CDR2 SYDVKM. V lost 10 bases and J lost 3, with 13 bases in between. CDR3 length equals 13 residues. This clone came up once. Its antigen is currently unknown. The data were produced by immunoSEQ multiplex PCR, yet TCRdb's version contains in-frame clones alone and is incomplete. The data contain 3,100 or so clones, roughly 90% of them singletons. The specimen was ileal tissue. The chain links TRBV28 to TRBJ1-3, with D perhaps TRBD1 (6 bases). The receptor comes from an adult with Crohn's disease. The DNA of the CDR3 is TGTGCCACCCTACAGGGTTATGGAAACACCATATATTTT. Protein sequence: CATLQGYGNTIYF.